The 21 T cell receptor beta chains in this list originate from one sample, sequenced in a study of identifying expanded T cells in peripheral blood. Some clones are missing from TCRdb's copy, which holds only in-frame ones; the method was immunoSEQ multiplex PCR. The sample has roughly 84,000 clones, around nine tenths seen once. The sample was blood. The receptors originated from a person between 18 and 69 years old in good health.

J is TRBJ2-3 and V is TRBV9; 7 bases fit TRBD1. CDR1 is SGDLS, CDR2 YYNGEE, per germline. The CDR3 spans 11 residues. The V and J ends lost 4 bases and 8 bases, in that order; junction bases with no gene match: 1. The CDR3 DNA is TGTGCCAGCAGCCCAGGGGGTACGCAGTATTTT. It specifies CASSPGGTQYF.

The rearrangement links TRBV7-9 to TRBJ2-1, with unresolved D. Looked up from germline, CDR1 is SEHNR and CDR2 is FQNEAQ (reference sequence). Trimming pared 7 bases from V and 2 bases from J, leaving 12 bases between. The CDR3 spans 14 residues. CDR3 in amino acids: CASTPPSTYNEQFF. In nucleotides, the CDR3 is TGTGCCAGCACCCCCCCTAGTACCTACAATGAGCAGTTCTTC.

The chain uses TRBV30 and TRBJ1-5; no firm D call. The CDR3 length is 12 residues. Per the germline V gene, CDR1 is GTSNPN and CDR2 is SVGIG (reference sequence). V was clipped by 0 bases and J by 6 bases, with 6 bases between them. In DNA, the CDR3 is TGTGCCTGGAGTGTACTAAGTCAGCCCCAGCATTTT. Protein sequence: CAWSVLSQPQHF.

As DNA, the CDR3 is TGCGCCAGCAGCCCCTGGACAGGGGGCAGTGAAAAACTGTTTTTT. This codes for CASSPWTGGSEKLFF. The chain is built from TRBV5-1 and TRBJ1-4, with 11 nucleotides matching TRBD1. The CDR3 runs to 15 residues. Germline-derived CDR1 and CDR2 are SGHRS and YFSETQ. Trimming took 4 bases from V and 7 from J; bases not matched to a gene: 6. The full variable domain, with the rest looked up from reference TRBV5-1 and TRBJ1-4, is KAGVTQTPRYLIKTRGQQVTLSCSPISGHRSVSWYQQTPGQGLQFLFEYFSETQRNKGNFPGRFSGRQFSNSRSEMNVSTLELGDSALYLCASSPWTGGSEKLFFGSGTQLSVL.

The rearrangement uses TRBV19 and TRBJ1-5; possibly TRBD1 for D (5 bases). The germline V gene has CDR1 LNHDA and CDR2 SQIVND (reference sequence). The CDR3 length is 13 residues. Trimming stripped 3 bases from V and 7 bases from J, with 10 bases between. The CDR3 sequence: CASSIRGAQPQHF. CDR3 bases: TGTGCCAGTAGTATCAGAGGGGCCCAGCCCCAGCATTTT.

This chain joins TRBV2 and TRBJ2-2; D is tentatively TRBD1 or TRBD2 (5 bases each). Trimming removed 6 bases from V and 7 bases from J, with 15 bases in between. The CDR3 has 14 residues. CDR1 is SNHLY and CDR2 is FYNNEI in the germline V gene. CDR3 sequence (DNA): TGTGCCAGCAGCCCAAGGGGCGGGCTCGGGGAGCTGTTTTTT. This encodes CASSPRGGLGELFF. The complete variable domain, with remaining parts taken from reference TRBV2 and TRBJ2-2, reads EPEVTQTPSHQVTQMGQEVILRCVPISNHLYFYWYRQILGQKVEFLVSFYNNEISEKSEIFDDQFSVERPDGSNFTLKIRSTKLEDSAMYFCASSPRGGLGELFFGEGSRLTVL.

J is TRBJ1-1 and V is TRBV4-1; no clear D. V lost 4 bases, J lost 0 bases, and 12 bases lay in between. Looked up from germline, CDR1 is MGHRA and CDR2 is YSYEKL. There are 15 residues in the CDR3. The CDR3 DNA reads TGCGCCAGCAGCCTAAGTGGAGGGATGAACACTGAAGCTTTCTTT. Translating it yields CASSLSGGMNTEAFF.

The chain combines TRBV5-1 with TRBJ1-2; D uncertain. CDR3 size: 15 residues. Between the trimmed V and J ends, which lost 7 bases and 0 bases, there was a span of 16 bases. Germline-derived CDR1 and CDR2 are SGHRS and YFSETQ. The CDR3 DNA reads as TGCGCCAGCCCCGATCCCCGGGGAGCTAACTATGGCTACACCTTC. Protein: CASPDPRGANYGYTF. Based on the CDR3 plus reference TRBV5-1 and TRBJ1-2, the full variable domain is KAGVTQTPRYLIKTRGQQVTLSCSPISGHRSVSWYQQTPGQGLQFLFEYFSETQRNKGNFPGRFSGRQFSNSRSEMNVSTLELGDSALYLCASPDPRGANYGYTFGSGTRLTVV.

This rearrangement joins TRBV27 to TRBJ1-2, with TRBD1 matching over 7 bases. CDR3 size: 14 residues. V shed 0 bases, J shed 7 bases, and the junction held 5 bases outside the gene matches. Looked up from germline, CDR1 is MNHEY and CDR2 is SMNVEV (reference sequence). The CDR3 spells CASSLSIQGGGYTF. The CDR3, as DNA: TGTGCCAGCAGTTTATCTATCCAGGGGGGTGGCTACACCTTC.

The chain carries TRBV27 and TRBJ2-3; D is uncertain. Germline values: CDR1 MNHEY, CDR2 SMNVEV (reference sequence). Deletions cut 0 bases from V and 2 bases from J, with 6 bases between. The CDR3 sequence is 14 residues long. The CDR3 sequence: CASSLSRTTDTQYF. As DNA, the CDR3 is TGTGCCAGCAGTTTATCGCGGACCACAGATACGCAGTATTTT.

The chain is built from TRBV4-1 and TRBJ1-5; D might be TRBD1 (5 bases). The CDR3 length is 16 residues. Germline CDR1 reads MGHRA; CDR2 reads YSYEKL. V lost 4 bases and J lost 5, with 18 bases in between. CDR3 protein: CASSPTETVGDQPQHF. For the CDR3, the DNA is TGCGCCAGCAGCCCTACGGAGACAGTGGGGGATCAGCCCCAGCATTTT.

This chain uses TRBV29-1 with TRBJ1-1; D is perhaps TRBD1 (6 bases). V lost 5 bases, J lost 0 bases, and 13 bases lay in between. Germline assignment: CDR1 SQVTM and CDR2 ANQGSEA. The CDR3 extends over 14 amino acids. The CDR3 loop is CSVSGGLMNTEAFF. The CDR3 DNA reads TGCAGCGTTTCCGGGGGGCTCATGAACACTGAAGCTTTCTTT.

The chain joins TRBV2 to TRBJ1-5; a weak D match, TRBD1 (5 bases). Germline CDR1 is SNHLY and CDR2 is FYNNEI. The CDR3 has 16 amino acids. V was shortened by 3 bases and J by 7 bases, with 19 bases between the two germline ends. For the CDR3, the DNA is TGTGCCAGCAGTGAGGAGAGTGCAGGGCTGGGGCAGCCCCAGCATTTT. Translation: CASSEESAGLGQPQHF. Full variable domain (remainder filled in from reference TRBV2 and TRBJ1-5): EPEVTQTPSHQVTQMGQEVILRCVPISNHLYFYWYRQILGQKVEFLVSFYNNEISEKSEIFDDQFSVERPDGSNFTLKIRSTKLEDSAMYFCASSEESAGLGQPQHFGDGTRLSIL.

V gene TRBV18 combines with J gene TRBJ1-2; 8 bases fit TRBD1. The junction had 4 bases not matched to a gene; V was cut back by 3 bases and J by 4 bases. CDR1 KGHSH and CDR2 LQKENI come from the germline V gene. The CDR3 is made up of 14 amino acids. The CDR3 DNA reads TGTGCCAGCTCACCCGGACAGGGAAGCTATGGCTACACCTTC. This translates into CASSPGQGSYGYTF.

Written as DNA, the CDR3 is TGTGCCAGCAGCCGCGACCTAGCCCCAAGAGGGGAAAAACTGTTTTTT. Protein: CASSRDLAPRGEKLFF. The rearrangement links TRBV7-9 to TRBJ1-4; D remains ambiguous. There are 16 residues in the CDR3. Germline V gives CDR1 SEHNR, CDR2 FQNEAQ (reference sequence). V was clipped by 5 bases and J by 8 bases, with 21 bases between them.

Only one count was recorded for this clone. The chain joins TRBV30 to TRBJ2-2; D is ambiguous. V gave up 4 bases and J gave up 2 bases, with 11 bases separating them. CDR1 is GTSNPN and CDR2 is SVGIG in the germline V gene (reference sequence). CDR3 length: 14 residues. In DNA form, the CDR3 reads TGTGCCTGGAAGCCGGGCCCAAACACCGGGGAGCTGTTTTTT. Its translation: CAWKPGPNTGELFF.

The V and J genes are TRBV18 and TRBJ2-7, with a possible D match to TRBD2 (6 bases). V gave up 5 bases and J gave up 4 bases, with 12 bases separating them. CDR3 length: 13 amino acids. Per germline, CDR1 KGHSH and CDR2 LQKENI. This CDR3 is CASSLNGGYEQYF. CDR3 coding DNA: TGTGCCAGCTCATTAAACGGGGGTTACGAGCAGTACTTC.

V usage is TRBV4-1 and J usage is TRBJ2-1, with unresolved D. The CDR3 is made up of 12 amino acids. Trimming took off 6 bases at V and 7 bases at J, with 10 bases between the two ends. The V gene's germline CDR1 is MGHRA and CDR2 YSYEKL. CDR3 nucleotides: TGCGCCAGCAGTCTCCCGGGTAATGAGCAGTTCTTC. This codes for CASSLPGNEQFF.

The chain is built from TRBV7-3 and TRBJ1-6, with D uncertain. The germline V gene encodes CDR1 SGHTA and CDR2 FQGTGA. The ends were cut back, 8 bases at V and 7 bases at J, with 15 bases in the middle. The CDR3 length is 14 residues. The DNA of the CDR3 is TGTGCCAGCCCCTCTCTAAGAACAAATTCACCCCTCCACTTT. Translation: CASPSLRTNSPLHF.

The chain links TRBV13 to TRBJ2-1; no clear D gene. Trimming stripped 2 bases from V and 0 bases from J, with 11 bases between. CDR3 length equals 16 residues. Germline V gene data show CDR1 as PRHDT and CDR2 as FYEKMQ (reference sequence). CDR3: CASSLPAFSSYNEQFF. CDR3 DNA sequence: TGTGCCAGCAGCTTACCAGCGTTCAGCTCCTACAATGAGCAGTTCTTC.

V and J are TRBV19 and TRBJ1-1; TRBD1 might be the D (5 bases). This CDR3 contains 14 residues. Trimming left V 7 bases short and J 1 base short, with 13 bases between. CDR1 and CDR2 from the germline V gene are LNHDA and SQIVND (reference sequence). The CDR3 region has the DNA TGTGCCAGTACACGACCCGGACAGAACACTGAAGCTTTCTTT. It encodes CASTRPGQNTEAFF.